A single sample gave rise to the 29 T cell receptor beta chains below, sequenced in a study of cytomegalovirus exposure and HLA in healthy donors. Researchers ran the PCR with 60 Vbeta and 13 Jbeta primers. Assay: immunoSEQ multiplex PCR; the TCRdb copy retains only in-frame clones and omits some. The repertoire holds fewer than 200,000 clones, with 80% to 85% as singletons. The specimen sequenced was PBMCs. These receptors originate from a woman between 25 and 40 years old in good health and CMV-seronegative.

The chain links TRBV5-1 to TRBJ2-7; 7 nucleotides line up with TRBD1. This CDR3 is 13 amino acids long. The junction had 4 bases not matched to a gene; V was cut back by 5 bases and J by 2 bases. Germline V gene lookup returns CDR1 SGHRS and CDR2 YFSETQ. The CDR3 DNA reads TGCGCCAGCAGTAACCAGGGGGCCTACGAGCAGTACTTC. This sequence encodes CASSNQGAYEQYF. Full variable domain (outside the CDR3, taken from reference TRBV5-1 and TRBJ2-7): KAGVTQTPRYLIKTRGQQVTLSCSPISGHRSVSWYQQTPGQGLQFLFEYFSETQRNKGNFPGRFSGRQFSNSRSEMNVSTLELGDSALYLCASSNQGAYEQYFGPGTRLTVT.

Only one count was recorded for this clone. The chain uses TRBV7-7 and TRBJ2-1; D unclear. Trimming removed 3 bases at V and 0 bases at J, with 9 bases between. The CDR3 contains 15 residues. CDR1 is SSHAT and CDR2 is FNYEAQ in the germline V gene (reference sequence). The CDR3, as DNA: TGTGCCAGCAGCTTGCTCTTTAGCTCCTACAATGAGCAGTTCTTC. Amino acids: CASSLLFSSYNEQFF.

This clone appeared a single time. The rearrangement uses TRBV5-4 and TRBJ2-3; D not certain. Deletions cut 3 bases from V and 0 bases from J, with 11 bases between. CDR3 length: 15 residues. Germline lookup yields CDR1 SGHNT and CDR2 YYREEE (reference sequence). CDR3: CASSWPERSTDTQYF. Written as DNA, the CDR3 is TGTGCCAGCAGCTGGCCCGAGCGAAGCACAGATACGCAGTATTTT.

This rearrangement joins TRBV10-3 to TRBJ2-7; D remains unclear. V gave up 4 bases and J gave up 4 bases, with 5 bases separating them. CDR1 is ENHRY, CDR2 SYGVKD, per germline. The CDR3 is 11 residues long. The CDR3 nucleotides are TGTGCCATCAGTGGCAGTTACGAGCAGTACTTC. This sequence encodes CAISGSYEQYF.

The CDR3 reads CASSESGVGNTEAFF. As DNA, the CDR3 is TGTGCCAGCAGTGAATCAGGGGTGGGGAACACTGAAGCTTTCTTT. The chain is built from TRBV25-1 and TRBJ1-1, with a possible D match to TRBD1 (6 bases). The CDR3 runs to 15 residues. CDR1 and CDR2 from the germline V gene are MGHDK and SYGVNS. Trimming pared 1 base from V and 1 base from J, leaving 10 bases between.

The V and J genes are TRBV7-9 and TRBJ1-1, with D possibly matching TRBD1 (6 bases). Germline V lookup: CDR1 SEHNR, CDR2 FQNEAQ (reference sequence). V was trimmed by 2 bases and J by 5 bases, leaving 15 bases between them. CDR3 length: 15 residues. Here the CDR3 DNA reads TGTGCCAGCAGCTTACTCGCAGGGGTCACGACTGAAGCTTTCTTT. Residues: CASSLLAGVTTEAFF.

CDR3 DNA sequence: TGTGCCAGCAGCTCCACAGGGGGCACCTCCTACGAGCAGTACTTC. Translation: CASSSTGGTSYEQYF. The chain is built from TRBV7-2 and TRBJ2-7; 9 nucleotides line up with TRBD1. Trimming at V came to 4 bases and at J to 0 bases, leaving 4 bases not matched to a gene. CDR1 is SGHTA and CDR2 is FQGNSA in the germline V gene. This CDR3 region has 15 residues.

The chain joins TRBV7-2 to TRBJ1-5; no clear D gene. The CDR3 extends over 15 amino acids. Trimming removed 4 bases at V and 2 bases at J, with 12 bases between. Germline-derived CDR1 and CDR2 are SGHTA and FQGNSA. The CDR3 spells CASSSDPRGNQPQHF. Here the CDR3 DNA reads TGTGCCAGCAGCTCCGACCCGAGGGGCAATCAGCCCCAGCATTTT.

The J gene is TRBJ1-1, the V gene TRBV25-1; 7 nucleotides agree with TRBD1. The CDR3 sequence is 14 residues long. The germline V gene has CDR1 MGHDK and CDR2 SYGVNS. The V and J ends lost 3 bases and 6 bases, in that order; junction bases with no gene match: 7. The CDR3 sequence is CASSDPGQAPEAFF. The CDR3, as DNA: TGTGCCAGCAGTGACCCTGGACAGGCCCCTGAAGCTTTCTTT.

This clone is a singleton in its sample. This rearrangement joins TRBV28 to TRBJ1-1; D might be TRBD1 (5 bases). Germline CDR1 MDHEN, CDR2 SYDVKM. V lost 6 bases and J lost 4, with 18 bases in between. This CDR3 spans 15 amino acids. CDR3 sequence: CASRLYRNVATEAFF. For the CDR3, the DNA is TGTGCCAGCAGGCTTTACAGGAACGTCGCCACTGAAGCTTTCTTT.

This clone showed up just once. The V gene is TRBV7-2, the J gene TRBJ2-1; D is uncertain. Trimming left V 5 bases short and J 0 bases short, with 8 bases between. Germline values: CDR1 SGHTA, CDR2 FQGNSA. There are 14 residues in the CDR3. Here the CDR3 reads CASSGRNSYNEQFF. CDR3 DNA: TGTGCCAGCAGCGGTAGAAACTCCTACAATGAGCAGTTCTTC.

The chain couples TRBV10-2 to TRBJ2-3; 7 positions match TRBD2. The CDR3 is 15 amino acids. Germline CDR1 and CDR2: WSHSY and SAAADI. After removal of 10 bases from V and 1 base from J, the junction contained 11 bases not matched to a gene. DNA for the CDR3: TGCGCCACCTTCCAGGGTGCGGGGGGCACAGATACGCAGTATTTT. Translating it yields CATFQGAGGTDTQYF.

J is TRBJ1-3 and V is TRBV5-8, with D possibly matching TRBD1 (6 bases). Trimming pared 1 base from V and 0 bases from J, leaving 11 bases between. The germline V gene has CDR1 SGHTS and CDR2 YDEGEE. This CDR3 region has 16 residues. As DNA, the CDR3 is TGTGCCAGCAGCTTGACCACAGGGATCTCTGGAAACACCATATATTTT. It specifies CASSLTTGISGNTIYF.

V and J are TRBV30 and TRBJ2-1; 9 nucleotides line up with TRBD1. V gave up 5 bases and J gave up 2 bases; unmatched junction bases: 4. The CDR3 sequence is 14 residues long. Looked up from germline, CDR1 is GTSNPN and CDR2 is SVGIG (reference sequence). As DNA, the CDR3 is TGTGCCTGGGGGAACAGGGGGCCCTACAATGAGCAGTTCTTC. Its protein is CAWGNRGPYNEQFF.

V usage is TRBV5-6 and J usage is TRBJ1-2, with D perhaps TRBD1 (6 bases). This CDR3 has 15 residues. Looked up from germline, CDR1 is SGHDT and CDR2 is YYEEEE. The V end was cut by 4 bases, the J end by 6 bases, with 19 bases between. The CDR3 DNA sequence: TGTGCCAGCAGCGAGGTGTGGGGGCACGAGAATGGCTACACCTTC. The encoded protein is CASSEVWGHENGYTF.

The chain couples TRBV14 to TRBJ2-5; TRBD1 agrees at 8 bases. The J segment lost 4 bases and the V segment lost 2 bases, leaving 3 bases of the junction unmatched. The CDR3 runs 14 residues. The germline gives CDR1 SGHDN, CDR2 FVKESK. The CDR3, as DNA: TGTGCCAGCAGCCAACGGACAGGGCGAGAGACCCAGTACTTC. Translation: CASSQRTGRETQYF.

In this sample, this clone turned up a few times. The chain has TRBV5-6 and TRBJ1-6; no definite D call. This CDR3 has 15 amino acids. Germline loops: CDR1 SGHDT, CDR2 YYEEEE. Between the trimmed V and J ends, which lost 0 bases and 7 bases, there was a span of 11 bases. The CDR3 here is CASSLEGLVNSPLHF. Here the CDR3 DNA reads TGTGCCAGCAGCTTGGAAGGACTGGTCAATTCACCCCTCCACTTT.

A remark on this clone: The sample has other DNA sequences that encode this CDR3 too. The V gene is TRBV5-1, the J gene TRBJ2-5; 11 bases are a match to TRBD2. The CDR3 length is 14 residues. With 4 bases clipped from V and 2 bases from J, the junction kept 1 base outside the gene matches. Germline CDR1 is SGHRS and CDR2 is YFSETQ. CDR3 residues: CASSLAGGQETQYF. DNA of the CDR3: TGCGCCAGCAGCCTAGCGGGAGGACAAGAGACCCAGTACTTC.

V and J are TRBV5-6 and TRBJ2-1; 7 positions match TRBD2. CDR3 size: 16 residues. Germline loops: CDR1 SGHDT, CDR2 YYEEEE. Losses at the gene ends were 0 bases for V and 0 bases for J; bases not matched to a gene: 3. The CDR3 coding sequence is TGTGCCAGCAGCTTGGCCGGCGGGAGCTCCTACAATGAGCAGTTCTTC. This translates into CASSLAGGSSYNEQFF.

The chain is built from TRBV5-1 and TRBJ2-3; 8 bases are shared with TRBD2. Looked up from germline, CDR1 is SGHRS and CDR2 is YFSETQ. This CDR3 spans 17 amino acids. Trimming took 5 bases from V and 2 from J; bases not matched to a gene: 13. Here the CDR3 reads CASRTNQAGVFTDTQYF. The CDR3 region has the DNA TGCGCCAGCAGGACAAACCAAGCGGGGGTGTTCACAGATACGCAGTATTTT.

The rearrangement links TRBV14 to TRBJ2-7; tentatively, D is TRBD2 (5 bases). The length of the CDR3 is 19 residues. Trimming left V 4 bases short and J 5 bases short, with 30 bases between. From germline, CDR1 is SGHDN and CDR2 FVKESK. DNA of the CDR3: TGTGCCAGCAGCCGCCGCGCCTTTGACCCAACAACGGGGTTCCACGAGCAGTACTTC. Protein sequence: CASSRRAFDPTTGFHEQYF.

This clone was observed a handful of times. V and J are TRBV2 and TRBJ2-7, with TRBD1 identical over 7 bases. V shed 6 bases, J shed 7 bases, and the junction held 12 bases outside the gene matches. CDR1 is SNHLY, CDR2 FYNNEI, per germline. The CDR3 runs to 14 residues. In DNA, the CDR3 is TGTGCCAGCAGATCCCAGGGGGTAGTATGGGAGCAGTACTTC. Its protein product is CASRSQGVVWEQYF. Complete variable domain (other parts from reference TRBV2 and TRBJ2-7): EPEVTQTPSHQVTQMGQEVILRCVPISNHLYFYWYRQILGQKVEFLVSFYNNEISEKSEIFDDQFSVERPDGSNFTLKIRSTKLEDSAMYFCASRSQGVVWEQYFGPGTRLTVT.

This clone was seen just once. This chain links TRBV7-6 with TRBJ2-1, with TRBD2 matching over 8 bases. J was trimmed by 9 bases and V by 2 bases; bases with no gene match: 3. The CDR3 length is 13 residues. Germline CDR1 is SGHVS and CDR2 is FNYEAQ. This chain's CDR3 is CASSLRTSSEQFF. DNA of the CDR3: TGTGCCAGCAGCTTACGGACTAGCAGTGAGCAGTTCTTC. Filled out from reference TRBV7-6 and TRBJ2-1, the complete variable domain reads GAGVSQSPRYKVTKRGQDVALRCDPISGHVSLYWYRQALGQGPEFLTYFNYEAQQDKSGLPNDRFSAERPEGSISTLTIQRTEQRDSAMYRCASSLRTSSEQFFGPGTRLTVL.

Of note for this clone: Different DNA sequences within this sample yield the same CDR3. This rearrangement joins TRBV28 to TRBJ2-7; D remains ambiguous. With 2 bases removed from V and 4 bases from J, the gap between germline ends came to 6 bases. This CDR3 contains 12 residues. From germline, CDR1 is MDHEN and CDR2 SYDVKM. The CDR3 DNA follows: TGTGCCAGCAGTTTAGGAGAGTACGAGCAGTACTTC. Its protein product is CASSLGEYEQYF.

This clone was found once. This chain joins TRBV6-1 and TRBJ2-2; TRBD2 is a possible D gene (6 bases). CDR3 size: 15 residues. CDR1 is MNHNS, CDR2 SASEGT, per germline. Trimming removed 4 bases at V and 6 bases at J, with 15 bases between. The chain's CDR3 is CASSGAGGVSGELFF. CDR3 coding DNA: TGTGCCAGCAGTGGGGCTGGCGGGGTCTCCGGGGAGCTGTTTTTT.

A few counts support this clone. CDR3 amino acids: CASSEKITGNIQYF. DNA for the CDR3: TGCGCCAGCAGTGAGAAAATAACAGGAAACATTCAGTACTTC. The chain carries TRBV10-1 and TRBJ2-4; D is perhaps TRBD1 (5 bases). The V end was cut by 2 bases, the J end by 6 bases, with 11 bases between. The CDR3 is 14 residues long. CDR1 and CDR2 (germline): WNHNN, SYGVQD (reference sequence).

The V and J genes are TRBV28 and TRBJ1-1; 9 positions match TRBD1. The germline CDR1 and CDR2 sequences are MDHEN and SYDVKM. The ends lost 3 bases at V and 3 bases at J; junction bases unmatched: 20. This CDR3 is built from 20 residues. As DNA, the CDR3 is TGTGCCAGCAGTTTCCCCCTCCGGGACAGGGAGACAAGTTGGTACACTGAAGCTTTCTTT. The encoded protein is CASSFPLRDRETSWYTEAFF.

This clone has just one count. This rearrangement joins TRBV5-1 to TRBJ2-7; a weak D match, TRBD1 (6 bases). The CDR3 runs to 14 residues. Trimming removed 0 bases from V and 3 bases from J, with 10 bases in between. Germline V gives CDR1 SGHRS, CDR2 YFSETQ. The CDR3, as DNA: TGCGCCAGCAGCTTGGCAGCACAGGGCTACGAGCAGTACTTC. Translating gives CASSLAAQGYEQYF.

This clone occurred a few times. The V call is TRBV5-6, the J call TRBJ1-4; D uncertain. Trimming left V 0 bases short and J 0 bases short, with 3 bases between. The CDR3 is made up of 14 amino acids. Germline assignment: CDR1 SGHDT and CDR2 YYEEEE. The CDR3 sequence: CASSLAATNEKLFF. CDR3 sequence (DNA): TGTGCCAGCAGCTTGGCTGCAACTAATGAAAAACTGTTTTTT.